Following are 3 T cell receptor beta chains from one sample sequenced in a study of technical replicates of blood from a few donors. Data came from immunoSEQ multiplex PCR; TCRdb stores just in-frame clones and leaves some out. Seen here are some 71,000 clones, around 97% observed once, and the top ten hold 0.18%. Input material: T cells isolated from PBMCs. The source of these receptors is a human donor in good health.

The chain is built from TRBV29-1 and TRBJ2-1, with D possibly TRBD2 on 5 matching bases. The germline CDR1 and CDR2 sequences are SQVTM and ANQGSEA. The V end lost 3 bases, the J end lost 7 bases, and 16 bases lay between the germline ends. This CDR3 has 14 residues. DNA of the CDR3: TGCAGCGTTGATCCCCCGGGCCGAGGGAATGAGCAGTTCTTC. It yields the protein CSVDPPGRGNEQFF.

The CDR3 is CASSFQGRVYNEQFF. The CDR3 DNA sequence: TGTGCCAGTAGTTTCCAGGGAAGAGTCTACAATGAGCAGTTCTTC. The chain is built from TRBV19 and TRBJ2-1; D possibly corresponds to TRBD1 (5 bases). This CDR3 has 15 amino acids. Trimming took 5 bases from V and 3 from J, leaving 14 bases between them. Germline V gene sequence: CDR1 LNHDA, CDR2 SQIVND (reference sequence).

The V and J genes are TRBV29-1 and TRBJ1-1, with D hard to call. Looked up from germline, CDR1 is SQVTM and CDR2 is ANQGSEA. The CDR3 spans 14 residues. Trimming left V 4 bases short and J 2 bases short, with 14 bases between. The CDR3 coding sequence is TGCAGCGTTGCGTTCGTCAGGCCAAACACTGAAGCTTTCTTT. Protein product: CSVAFVRPNTEAFF.